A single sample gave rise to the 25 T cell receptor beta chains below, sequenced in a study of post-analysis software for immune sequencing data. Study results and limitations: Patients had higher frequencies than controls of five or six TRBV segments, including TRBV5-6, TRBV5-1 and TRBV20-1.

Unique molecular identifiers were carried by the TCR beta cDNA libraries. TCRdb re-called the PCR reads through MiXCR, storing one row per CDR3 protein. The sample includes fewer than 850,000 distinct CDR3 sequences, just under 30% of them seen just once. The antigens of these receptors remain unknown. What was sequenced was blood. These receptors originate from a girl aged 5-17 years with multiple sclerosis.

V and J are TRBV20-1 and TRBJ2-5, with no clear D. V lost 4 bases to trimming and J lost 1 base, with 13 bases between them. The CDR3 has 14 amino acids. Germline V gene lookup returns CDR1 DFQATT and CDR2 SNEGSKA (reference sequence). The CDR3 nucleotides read TGCAGTGCTATCACGGAAACTCCCCAAGAGACCCAGTACTTC. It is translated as CSAITETPQETQYF.

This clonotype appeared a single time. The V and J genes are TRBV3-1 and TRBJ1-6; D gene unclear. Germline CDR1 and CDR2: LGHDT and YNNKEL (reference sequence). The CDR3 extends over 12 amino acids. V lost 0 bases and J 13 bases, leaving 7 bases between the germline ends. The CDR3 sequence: CASSQEEGPLHF. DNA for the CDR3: TGTGCCAGCAGCCAAGAGGAGGGTCCCCTCCACTTT.

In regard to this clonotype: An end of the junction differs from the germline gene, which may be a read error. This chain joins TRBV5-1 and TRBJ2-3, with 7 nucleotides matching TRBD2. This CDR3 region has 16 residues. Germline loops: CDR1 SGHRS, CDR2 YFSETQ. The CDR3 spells CASSLVSAGVEDMQYF. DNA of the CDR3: TGCGCCAGCAGCTTGGTGTCCGCGGGAGTGGAAGATATGCAGTATTTT.

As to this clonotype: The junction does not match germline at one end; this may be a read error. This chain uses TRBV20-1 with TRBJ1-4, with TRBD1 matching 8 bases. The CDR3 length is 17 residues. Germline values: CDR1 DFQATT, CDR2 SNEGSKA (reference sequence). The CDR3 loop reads CSARVPRQGRANGKLFF. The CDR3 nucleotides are TGCAGTGCTAGAGTTCCCCGACAGGGGAGGGCTAATGGAAAACTGTTTTTT.

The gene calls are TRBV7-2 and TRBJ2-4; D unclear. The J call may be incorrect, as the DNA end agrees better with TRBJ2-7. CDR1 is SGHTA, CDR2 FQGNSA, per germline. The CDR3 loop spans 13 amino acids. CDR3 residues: CASSEHTFYEQYF. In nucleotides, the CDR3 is TGTGCCAGCAGCGAGCATACTTTCTACGAGCAGTACTTC.

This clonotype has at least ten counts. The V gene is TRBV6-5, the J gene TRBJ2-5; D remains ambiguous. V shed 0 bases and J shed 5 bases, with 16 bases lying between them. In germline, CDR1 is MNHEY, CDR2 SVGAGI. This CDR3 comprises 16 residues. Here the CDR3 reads CASSYSFPPDQETQYF. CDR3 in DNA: TGTGCCAGCAGTTACTCTTTCCCCCCAGATCAGGAGACCCAGTACTTC.

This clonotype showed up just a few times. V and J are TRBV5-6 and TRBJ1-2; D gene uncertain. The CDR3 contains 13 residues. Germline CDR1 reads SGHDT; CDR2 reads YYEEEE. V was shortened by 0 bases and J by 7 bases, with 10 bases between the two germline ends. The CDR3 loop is CASSLGRISGYTF. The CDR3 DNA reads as TGTGCCAGCAGCTTGGGAAGAATTTCTGGCTACACCTTC.

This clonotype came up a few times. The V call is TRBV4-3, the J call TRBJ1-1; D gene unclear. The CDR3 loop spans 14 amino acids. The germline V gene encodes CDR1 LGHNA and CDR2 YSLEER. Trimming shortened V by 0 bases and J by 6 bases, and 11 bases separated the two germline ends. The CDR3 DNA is TGCGCCAGCAGCCAAGATGCGTCAACAGCTGAAGCTTTCTTT. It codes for CASSQDASTAEAFF.

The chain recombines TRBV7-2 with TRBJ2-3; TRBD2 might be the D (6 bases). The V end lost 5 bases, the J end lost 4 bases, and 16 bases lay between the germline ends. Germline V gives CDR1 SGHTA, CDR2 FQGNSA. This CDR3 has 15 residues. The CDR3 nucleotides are TGTGCCAGCAGCAGTGGGACGACGGGGGCAGATACGCAGTATTTT. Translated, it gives CASSSGTTGADTQYF.

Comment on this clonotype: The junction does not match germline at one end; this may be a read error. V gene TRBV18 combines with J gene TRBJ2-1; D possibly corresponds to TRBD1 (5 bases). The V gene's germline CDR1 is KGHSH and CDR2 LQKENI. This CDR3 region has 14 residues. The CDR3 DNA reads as TGTGCCAGCTCACCACCCCCAGGGCTCAATGAGCAGTTCTTT. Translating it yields CASSPPPGLNEQFF.

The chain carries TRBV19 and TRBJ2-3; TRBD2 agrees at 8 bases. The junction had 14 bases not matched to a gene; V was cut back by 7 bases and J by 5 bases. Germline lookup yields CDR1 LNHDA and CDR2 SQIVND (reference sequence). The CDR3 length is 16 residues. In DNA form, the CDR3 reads TGTGCCAGTATAGGCGGGAGGAGCGCAATGGGAGATACGCAGTATTTT. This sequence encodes CASIGGRSAMGDTQYF.

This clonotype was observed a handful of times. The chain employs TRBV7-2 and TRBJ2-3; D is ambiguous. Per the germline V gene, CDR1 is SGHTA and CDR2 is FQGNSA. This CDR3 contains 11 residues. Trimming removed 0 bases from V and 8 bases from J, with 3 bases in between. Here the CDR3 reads CASSLAFTQYF. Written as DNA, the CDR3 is TGTGCCAGCAGCTTAGCTTTTACGCAGTATTTT.

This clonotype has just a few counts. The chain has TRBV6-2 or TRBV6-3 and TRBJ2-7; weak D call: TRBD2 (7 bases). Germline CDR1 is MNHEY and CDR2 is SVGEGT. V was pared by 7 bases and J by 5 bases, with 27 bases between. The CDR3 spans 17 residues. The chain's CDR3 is CASNGGLAVSVHHEQYF. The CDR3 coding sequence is TGTGCCAGCAACGGGGGGCTAGCGGTGTCCGTTCACCACGAGCAGTACTTC.

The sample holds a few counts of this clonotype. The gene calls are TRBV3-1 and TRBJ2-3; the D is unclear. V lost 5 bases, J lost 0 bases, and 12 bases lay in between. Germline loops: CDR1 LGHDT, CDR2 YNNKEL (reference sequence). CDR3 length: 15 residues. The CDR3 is CASSKLGGSTDTQYF. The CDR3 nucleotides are TGTGCCAGCAGCAAATTAGGCGGTAGCACAGATACGCAGTATTTT.

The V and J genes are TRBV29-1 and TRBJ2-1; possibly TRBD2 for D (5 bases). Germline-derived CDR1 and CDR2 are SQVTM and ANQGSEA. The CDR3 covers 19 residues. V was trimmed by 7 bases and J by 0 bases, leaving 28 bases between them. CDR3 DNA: TGCAGCGCCATCGCTAGCTCCAAACGTGAGTCTCACTCCTACAATGAGCAGTTCTTC. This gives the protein CSAIASSKRESHSYNEQFF.

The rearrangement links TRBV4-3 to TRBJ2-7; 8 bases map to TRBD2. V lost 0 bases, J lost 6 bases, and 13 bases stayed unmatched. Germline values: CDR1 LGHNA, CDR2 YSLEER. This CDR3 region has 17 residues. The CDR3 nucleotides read TGCGCCAGCAGCCAAGATATTCGACTAGCGCGATTAAGCGAGCAGTACTTC. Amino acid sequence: CASSQDIRLARLSEQYF.

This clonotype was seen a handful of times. The CDR3 loop is CASSTSGTGRNEQYF. CDR3 DNA: TGTGCCAGCAGCACATCCGGGACAGGGAGGAATGAGCAGTACTTC. The chain links TRBV7-2 to TRBJ2-7; 9 positions agree with TRBD1. Germline V gene sequence: CDR1 SGHTA, CDR2 FQGNSA. J gave up 7 bases and V 5 bases, and 12 bases lay outside the gene matches. The CDR3 has 15 residues.

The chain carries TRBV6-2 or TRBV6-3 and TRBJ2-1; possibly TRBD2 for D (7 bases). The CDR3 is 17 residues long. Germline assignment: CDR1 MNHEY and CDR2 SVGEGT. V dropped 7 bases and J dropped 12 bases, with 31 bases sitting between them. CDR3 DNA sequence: TGTGCCAGCACCCAAAAGGGGGGGCCGTTTGGGCGAGCGGCGCAGTTCTTC. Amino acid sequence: CASTQKGGPFGRAAQFF.

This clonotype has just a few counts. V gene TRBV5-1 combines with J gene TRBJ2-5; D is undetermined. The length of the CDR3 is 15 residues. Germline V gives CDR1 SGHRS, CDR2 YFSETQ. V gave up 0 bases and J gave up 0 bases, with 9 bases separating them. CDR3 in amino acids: CASSLENEYQETQYF. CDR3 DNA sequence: TGCGCCAGCAGCTTGGAGAACGAGTACCAAGAGACCCAGTACTTC.

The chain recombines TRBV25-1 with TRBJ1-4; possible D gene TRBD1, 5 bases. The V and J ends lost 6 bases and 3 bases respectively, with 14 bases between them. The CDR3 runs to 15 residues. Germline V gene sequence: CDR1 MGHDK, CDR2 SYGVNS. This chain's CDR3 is CASRSAGIPNEKLFF. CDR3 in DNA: TGTGCCAGCAGAAGTGCAGGGATACCTAATGAAAAACTGTTTTTT.

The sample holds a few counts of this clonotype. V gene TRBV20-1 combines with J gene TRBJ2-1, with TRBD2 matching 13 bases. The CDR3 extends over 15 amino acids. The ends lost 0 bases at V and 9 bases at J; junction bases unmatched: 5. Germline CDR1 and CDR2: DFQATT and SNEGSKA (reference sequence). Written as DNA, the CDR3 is TGCAGTGCTAGAGATCCACTAGCGGGGGGGCCTGAGCAGTTCTTC. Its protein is CSARDPLAGGPEQFF.

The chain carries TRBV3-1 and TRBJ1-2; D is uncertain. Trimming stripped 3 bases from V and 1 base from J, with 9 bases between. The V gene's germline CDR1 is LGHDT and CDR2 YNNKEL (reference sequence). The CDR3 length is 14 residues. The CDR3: CASSHLADNYGYTF. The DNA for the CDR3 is TGTGCCAGCAGCCACTTGGCTGATAACTATGGCTACACCTTC.

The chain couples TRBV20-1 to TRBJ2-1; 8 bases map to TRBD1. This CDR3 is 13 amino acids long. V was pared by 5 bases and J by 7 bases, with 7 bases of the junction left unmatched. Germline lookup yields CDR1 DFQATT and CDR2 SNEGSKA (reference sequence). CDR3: CSAPGQGSNEQFF. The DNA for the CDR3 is TGCAGTGCTCCAGGACAGGGTAGTAATGAGCAGTTCTTC.

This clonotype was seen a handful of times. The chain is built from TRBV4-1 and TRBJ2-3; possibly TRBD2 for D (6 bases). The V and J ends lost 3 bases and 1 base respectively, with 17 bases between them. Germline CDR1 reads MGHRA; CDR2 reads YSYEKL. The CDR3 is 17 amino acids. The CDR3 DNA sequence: TGCGCCAGCAGCCAGGGGGGTCAGGGATTGGGCACAGATACGCAGTATTTT. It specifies CASSQGGQGLGTDTQYF.

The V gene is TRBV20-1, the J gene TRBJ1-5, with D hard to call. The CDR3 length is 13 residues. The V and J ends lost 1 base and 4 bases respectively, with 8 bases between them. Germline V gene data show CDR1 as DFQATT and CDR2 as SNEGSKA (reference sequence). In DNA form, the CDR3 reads TGCAGTGCTAGAGGGACCGCTAATCAGCCCCAGCATTTT. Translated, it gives CSARGTANQPQHF.